The clone carrying this TCR beta chain has only a few counts. Antigen unknown. This sample was taken from a study of cytomegalovirus exposure and HLA in healthy donors. PCR involved 60 Vbeta and 13 Jbeta primers. TCRdb's copy holds only in-frame clones and misses some; the assay was immunoSEQ multiplex PCR. The data hold more than 110,000 clones, with less than 10% observed a single time. Study-wide results and caveats: Presence/absence analyses supposed approximately even sequencing depth among donors. Analysis was performed later, and it showed HLA-associated TCR beta chains to be more clonally expanded than equally common others. In a later analysis, TCR association rates varied by HLA locus: DRB1 most, HLA-C fewest.

The CDR3 has 15 residues. Germline V gene lookup returns CDR1 SQVTM and CDR2 ANQGSEA. J gave up 8 bases and V 6 bases, and 13 bases lay outside the gene matches. Sequencing was performed on PBMCs. The chain uses TRBV29-1 and TRBJ2-1, with 10 bases identical to TRBD2. The TCR sequence derives from a middle-aged man in good health and CMV-seronegative. CDR3 nucleotide sequence: TGCAGCGTCATTAAGCGGGGGGGCCTCCGGGATGAGCAGTTCTTC. Protein product: CSVIKRGGLRDEQFF.